These T cell receptor beta chains were read from a single sample in a study of tumor and adjacent non-tumor tissue in lung cancer. A single record per CDR3 protein comes from TCRdb applying MiXCR to the multiplex PCR reads. The repertoire includes roughly 70,000 distinct CDR3 sequences, approximately 73% of them detected once, and roughly 30% sits in the top ten. Sequencing input: lung tumor tissue. These receptors were taken from a man aged 60-69 years with non-small cell lung cancer. Both conserved end residues are part of each CDR3.

>TRBJ2-1|TRBV29-1
CSVDLASGAYNERLF
>TRBJ1-5|TRBV20-1
CSARVGETSGNQPQHF
>TRBJ2-7|TRBV11-1
CTSSPGTGYEQYF
>TRBJ1-3|TRBV6-5
CVSTETSPRSSRSTIYF
>TRBJ2-5|TRBV11-1
CASSLGTAQETQYF
>TRBJ1-2|TRBV20-1
CNAEGVSRYGYTF
>TRBJ2-5|TRBV29-1
CSVDGYLASQETQYF
>TRBJ2-7|TRBV10-3
CAITERPTSYERPF
>TRBJ2-2|TRBV24-1
CVTSGFANTGGLFF
>TRBJ1-2|TRBV6-1
CVSSASGDIYGYTF
>TRBJ1-1|TRBV6-5
CASIYQGQVGTEAFF
>TRBJ2-5|TRBV20-1
CSARGFGTGSSETQYF
>TRBJ2-3|TRBV20-1
CSARSLNTDTQYF
>TRBJ1-1|TRBV10-3
CARRQGLDTEVFF
>TRBJ1-4|TRBV28
CASSLQGNNENLFF
>TRBJ2-1|TRBV16
CAISPNNGQFF
>TRBJ1-5|TRBV6-5
CASSHGQGGNKPQHF
>TRBJ2-7|TRBV28
CASSFRGNAYEQYF
>TRBJ2-7|TRBV29-1
CNLEEPHGTASNEQYF
>TRBJ2-1|TRBV5-1
CANSITGALFNEQFF
>TRBJ2-1|TRBV6-5
CASSLRQGSYNEQFF
>TRBJ2-3|TRBV11-1
CASSLTNGASADTQYF
>TRBJ2-7|TRBV10-3
CAIGPGYYKQYF
>TRBJ1-3|TRBV6-1
CASKQGSGNTIYF